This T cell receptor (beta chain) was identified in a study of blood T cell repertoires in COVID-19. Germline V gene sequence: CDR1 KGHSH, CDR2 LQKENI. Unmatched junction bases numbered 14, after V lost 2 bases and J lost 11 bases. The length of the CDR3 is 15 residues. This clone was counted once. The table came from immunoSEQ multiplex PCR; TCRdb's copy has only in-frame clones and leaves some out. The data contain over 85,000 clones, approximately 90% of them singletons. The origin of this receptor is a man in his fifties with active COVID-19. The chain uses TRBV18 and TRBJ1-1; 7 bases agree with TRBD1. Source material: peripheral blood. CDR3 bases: TGTGCCAGCTCACCAGCTCACGGTAGACAGGGAGACGCTTTCTTT. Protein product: CASSPAHGRQGDAFF.